The 21 T cell receptor beta chains given below trace back to one sample, sequenced in a study of blood T cell repertoires in COVID-19. The repertoire was sequenced with immunoSEQ multiplex PCR; TCRdb's copy has only in-frame clones and lacks some. The repertoire holds 190,000 or so clones, approximately 85% seen once, with about 9.4% in the top ten. Sequenced input: peripheral blood. The receptors shown here come from a woman of 80 years or more with acute or convalescent COVID-19.

The gene calls are TRBV6-2 or TRBV6-3 and TRBJ1-2, with TRBD1 matching over 9 bases. The V gene end was trimmed by 6 bases and the J gene end by 2 bases; junction bases not matched to a gene: 10. CDR1 and CDR2 (germline): MNHEY, SVGEGT. There are 16 residues in the CDR3. CDR3 sequence: CASSRRRQGGNYGYTF. CDR3 nucleotides: TGTGCCAGCAGCCGGAGGCGACAGGGGGGAAACTATGGCTACACCTTC.

V is TRBV5-1 and J is TRBJ2-5, with 11 nucleotides matching TRBD2. Germline CDR1 SGHRS, CDR2 YFSETQ. This CDR3 has 18 amino acids. Unmatched junction bases numbered 15, after V lost 4 bases and J lost 4 bases. CDR3 region: CASSEGTSGPQGGETQYF. As DNA, the CDR3 is TGCGCCAGCAGCGAGGGGACTAGCGGTCCCCAGGGTGGAGAGACCCAGTACTTC.

The chain recombines TRBV30 with TRBJ1-5; D gene unclear. V lost 8 bases, J lost 2 bases, and 25 bases lay in between. The germline CDR1 and CDR2 sequences are GTSNPN and SVGIG (reference sequence). This CDR3 has 17 amino acids. In DNA, the CDR3 is TGTGCCGCAGCTGGCGGCGGAGAGAGTTTGGGCAATCAGCCCCAGCATTTT. Translation gives CAAAGGGESLGNQPQHF.

V is TRBV12-3 or TRBV12-4 and J is TRBJ1-1, with no clear D. This CDR3 spans 13 amino acids. Trimming shortened V by 5 bases and J by 0 bases, and 7 bases separated the two germline ends. The CDR3 protein is CASSPGMNTEAFF. The CDR3 bases are TGTGCCAGCAGTCCAGGAATGAACACTGAAGCTTTCTTT.

The V call is TRBV5-1, the J call TRBJ1-2; perhaps TRBD1 as D (5 bases). Germline CDR1 and CDR2: SGHRS and YFSETQ. The CDR3 covers 15 residues. V was cut by 1 base and J by 4 bases, with 14 bases left in between. CDR3 region: CASSLLGPGSYGYTF. The CDR3 region has the DNA TGCGCCAGCAGCTTGTTGGGTCCAGGGTCCTATGGCTACACCTTC.

V gene TRBV5-3 combines with J gene TRBJ1-5; tentatively, D is TRBD1 (5 bases). TRBV5-3 is identified as an open reading frame with a role that is uncertain. V was shortened by 2 bases and J by 3 bases, with 15 bases between the two germline ends. This CDR3 spans 16 amino acids. In DNA form, the CDR3 reads TGTGCCAGAAGCTTTGTAGGGGCGGGAAACAATCAGCCCCAGCATTTT. Amino acids: CARSFVGAGNNQPQHF.

The chain links TRBV7-2 to TRBJ1-2; 7 nucleotides align to TRBD1. Germline trimming cut 5 bases from V and 7 bases from J; bases unmatched to any gene: 13. The CDR3 totals 15 residues. Per the germline V gene, CDR1 is SGHTA and CDR2 is FQGNSA. CDR3 bases: TGTGCCAGCAGCCGGCGGGACAGCGGAACTTTTGGCTACACCTTC. Translating gives CASSRRDSGTFGYTF.

This clone showed up just once. V and J are TRBV3-1 (or the pseudogene TRBV3-2) and TRBJ1-2; TRBD1 matches 10 bases. This CDR3 has 14 residues. The germline CDR1 and CDR2 sequences are LGHDT and YNNKEL (reference sequence). With V trimmed by 4 bases and J by 4 bases, 3 bases remained unmatched. CDR3: CASSPTGGSYGYTF. The DNA of the CDR3 is TGTGCCAGCAGCCCGACAGGGGGCAGCTATGGCTACACCTTC.

V is TRBV3-1 (or the pseudogene TRBV3-2) and J is TRBJ1-6, with TRBD1 matching over 8 bases. The length of the CDR3 is 16 residues. From germline, CDR1 is LGHDT and CDR2 YNNKEL (reference sequence). J lost 4 bases, V lost 3 bases, and 5 bases had no gene match. The DNA for the CDR3 is TGTGCCAGCAGCCAGGAGGGACAGGCGTATAATTCACCCCTCCACTTT. Translating gives CASSQEGQAYNSPLHF.

The rearrangement uses TRBV6-5 and TRBJ2-2, with D maybe TRBD2 (6 bases). The CDR3 has 14 residues. Germline loops: CDR1 MNHEY, CDR2 SVGAGI. V lost 6 bases, J lost 5 bases, and 13 bases lay in between. CDR3 nucleotides: TGTGCCAGCAGCCGACACGGGGGAACCGGGGAGCTGTTTTTT. Translating it yields CASSRHGGTGELFF.

This clone appeared a few times. The chain has TRBV5-5 and TRBJ2-1, with 8 bases lining up with TRBD2. This CDR3 contains 16 residues. Germline-derived CDR1 and CDR2 are SGHKS and YYEKEE (reference sequence). Trimming cost V 1 base and J 5 bases; bases outside gene matches: 8. The CDR3 sequence is CASSLRLAGLNNEQFF. The CDR3 DNA sequence: TGTGCCAGCAGCTTGCGTCTAGCGGGCCTCAACAATGAGCAGTTCTTC.

The chain has TRBV9 and TRBJ2-3; no reliable D call. Germline V gene data show CDR1 as SGDLS and CDR2 as YYNGEE. The CDR3 contains 13 residues. The V end lost 0 bases, the J end lost 11 bases, and 13 bases lay between the germline ends. For the CDR3, the DNA is TGTGCCAGCAGCGTAGGCGGCCAAGTCTTGCAGTATTTT. Its protein is CASSVGGQVLQYF.

This sequence joins TRBV7-2 and TRBJ2-3; 7 positions match TRBD2. Germline-derived CDR1 and CDR2 are SGHTA and FQGNSA. This CDR3 spans 16 amino acids. V was clipped by 4 bases and J by 2 bases; unmatched bases: 9. CDR3 nucleotide sequence: TGTGCCAGCAGCTGGGGTGGGGGGGGATACACAGATACGCAGTATTTT. Its translation is CASSWGGGGYTDTQYF.

In DNA form, the CDR3 reads TGTGCCAGCGGCTTTTACATAAAGTACTTC. Amino acid sequence: CASGFYIKYF. V gene TRBV21-1 combines with J gene TRBJ2-5; the table's TRBD1 call for D was not verified on the DNA. TRBV21-1 is deemed a pseudogene. The CDR3 has 10 amino acids.

This clone was seen just once. This chain links TRBV5-1 with TRBJ2-5; TRBD2 agrees at 9 bases. The CDR3 is made up of 15 amino acids. Germline V CDR1 and CDR2: SGHRS, YFSETQ. J gave up 4 bases and V 4 bases, and 8 bases lay outside the gene matches. CDR3 coding DNA: TGCGCCAGCAGCCCTCAAGTAGCGGGAGTAGAGACCCAGTACTTC. It specifies CASSPQVAGVETQYF.

This sequence joins TRBV11-2 and TRBJ2-5; TRBD1 agrees at 7 bases. CDR1 and CDR2 (germline): SGHAT, FQNNGV. The V gene end was trimmed by 5 bases and the J gene end by 2 bases; junction bases not matched to a gene: 5. This CDR3 contains 14 residues. CDR3 DNA: TGTGCCAGCAGCACCGGGACAGCACAAGAGACCCAGTACTTC. Encoded protein: CASSTGTAQETQYF.

On this clone itself: At one of its ends the junction is not consistent with the germline gene, which may arise from a read error. The CDR3 reads CASSLVLHGLSF. CDR3 sequence (DNA): TGTGCCAGCAGCTTAGTTCTCCATGGCCTCTCATTC. The chain employs TRBV7-9 and TRBJ1-2; D is unresolved. The CDR3 spans 12 residues. Germline CDR1 and CDR2: SEHNR and FQNEAQ (reference sequence).

The chain joins TRBV27 to TRBJ2-2, with a possible D match to TRBD2 (5 bases). V lost 3 bases and J lost 4, with 21 bases in between. The CDR3 is 18 residues long. In germline, CDR1 is MNHEY, CDR2 SMNVEV (reference sequence). CDR3 nucleotide sequence: TGTGCCAGCAGTTTTCGGACGCCCGGGCCACGGGGCACCGGGGAGCTGTTTTTT. Translation gives CASSFRTPGPRGTGELFF.

This chain connects TRBV2 to TRBJ2-7; no clear D gene. This CDR3 is built from 9 residues. Trimming took off 7 bases at V and 5 bases at J, with 3 bases between the two ends. The germline CDR1 and CDR2 sequences are SNHLY and FYNNEI. The CDR3 loop reads CASKHEQYF. CDR3 nucleotides: TGTGCCAGCAAGCACGAGCAGTACTTC.

The chain employs TRBV4-3 and TRBJ1-2; 7 bases map to TRBD1. J gave up 4 bases and V 0 bases, and 17 bases lay outside the gene matches. In germline, CDR1 is LGHNA, CDR2 YSLEER. CDR3 length equals 19 residues. CDR3 bases: TGCGCCAGCAGCCAAGAGCAGGTCGTGACAGGGCCTCCGAGCTATGGCTACACCTTC. Translation: CASSQEQVVTGPPSYGYTF.

Ten or more counts support this clone. The V and J genes are TRBV18 and TRBJ2-1, with D possibly matching TRBD2 (5 bases). Germline CDR1 KGHSH, CDR2 LQKENI. The germline V and J ends were trimmed by 3 bases and 10 bases, with 16 bases remaining between them. CDR3 size: 14 residues. In DNA, the CDR3 is TGTGCCAGCTCACCCCGGGGAGCAGTCGAGGAGCAGTTCTTC. Its protein product is CASSPRGAVEEQFF.